This T cell receptor (beta chain) was captured in a study of identical twins (dated by TCRdb to the mid-2010s). Study-level background: The study deep-sequenced TCR alpha and beta repertoires from monozygotic twins, unrelated adults of various ages and cord blood to test whether fetal clonotypes persist. To rule out contamination, replicate twin experiments were performed at different times with different library preparation protocols. Results the study describes overall, beyond this receptor: A weaker excess of twin sharing was found in beta out-of-frame sequences because the signal-to-noise ratio was lowered by fewer shared sequences. Because the same donors could not be followed over many years, the conclusions relied on cross-sectional statistical analysis. Compared with coincidental sharing between unrelated individuals, an excess of low generation-probability sequences was observed among out-of-frame TCR alpha sequences shared between twins. In monozygotic twins, out-of-frame TCR alpha sharing was systematically underestimated by recombination models, although the models agreed with sharing between unrelated individuals. Zero-insertion analyses could be partly confounded by invariant T cells such as MAIT and iNKT, although diverse VJ usage argued against such confounding for most clonotypes. Abundant cord blood beta clonotypes had fewer insertions, young adult naive repertoires showed a similar but weaker trend, and memory repertoires showed no such trend.

Only healthy Caucasian donors were included. Three pairs of female monozygotic twins, all aged roughly 18 to 30 years, made up the twin cohort. RNA for TCR libraries was isolated from peripheral blood mononuclear cells. For CDR1 and CDR2, the germline V gene (reference sequence) lists LGHDT and YNNKEL. Spanning cysteine to phenylalanine, the CDR3 consists of 19 amino acids. Only CDR3 DNA remains: 57 bases, in frame from the first base. The V and J ends are trimmed by 0 bases and 9 bases, leaving 27 bases between them. This clonotype was observed many times. The antigen it recognizes is unknown. No much larger clonotype is one base removed from it; base qualities were not supplied. Preparation of the library involved 5' RACE. These reads were obtained on an Illumina HiSeq 2000. Template switching added a universal primer binding site, and the final cDNA carried a unique molecular identifier that allowed TCR cDNA molecules to be counted accurately. Specific primers in the conserved constant-segment region were used to synthesize first-strand cDNA for TCR alpha and beta chains. To control for contamination, every cDNA library carried two barcodes: a SMART-Mk sample barcode plus Illumina barcodes. TruSeq adapter sequences, together with Illumina sample barcodes, were added in two successive PCR steps. Sequencing of the TCR alpha and beta cDNA libraries was done on the Illumina HiSeq platform using custom primers. Regarding the original processing steps: MiGEC processed the raw reads to extract unique molecular identifiers, while MiXCR was used to determine the CDR3 positions. For each individual, recombination models were inferred using an EM algorithm with the repgenHMM and IGoR tools. Shared clonotype analysis was performed with the tcR package in R, normalizing sharing by the product of cloneset sizes. To study raw recombination without the effects of thymic and clonal selection, out-of-frame nonproductive sequences were analyzed. In-frame beta chains were kept once TCRdb had trimmed the public reads at Q25 with fastp and called clones with MiXCR. Each CDR3 protein appears once, grouped with its most common genes and DNA. The V and J calls were determined by TCRdb, not by the authors. The sample table holds just under 650,000 distinct CDR3 sequences, of which less than 9% were seen once. Roughly 1.5% of the sample goes to the ten largest clones.

These data were also filed under a second study, of yellow fever vaccine responses in identical twins. The second study also describes: The T cell response to vaccination in identical twins was reported by the authors to appear partly convergent and partly personalized. In the study, vaccine-responding T cell clones were precisely tracked in identical twins.

Sequenced: PBMCs. The sequence was collected from a woman between 18 and 29 years old in good health. The chain is encoded by TRBV3-1 joined to TRBJ2-1; TRBD2 is a weak D gene call, 7 bases matching. At the DNA level, the sequence is TGTGCCAGCAGCCAAGATCTGAGGGGGGGCGGGATAGTTTCGGGTGAGCAGTTCTTC. This is translated as CASSQDLRGGGIVSGEQFF.